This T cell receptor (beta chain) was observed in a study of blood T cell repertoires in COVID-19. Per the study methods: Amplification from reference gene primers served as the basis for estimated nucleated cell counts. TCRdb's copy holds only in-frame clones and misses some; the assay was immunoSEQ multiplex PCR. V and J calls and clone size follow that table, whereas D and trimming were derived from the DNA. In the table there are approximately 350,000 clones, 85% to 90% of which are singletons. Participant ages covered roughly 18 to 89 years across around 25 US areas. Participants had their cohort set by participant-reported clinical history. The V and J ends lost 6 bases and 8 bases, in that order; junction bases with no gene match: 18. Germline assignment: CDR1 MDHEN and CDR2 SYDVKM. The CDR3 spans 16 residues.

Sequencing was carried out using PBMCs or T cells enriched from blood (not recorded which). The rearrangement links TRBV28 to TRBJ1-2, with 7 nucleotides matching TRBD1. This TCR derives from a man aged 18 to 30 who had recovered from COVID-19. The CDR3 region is CASRGRQGVGGYGYTF. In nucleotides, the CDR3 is TGTGCCAGCAGGGGACGGCAGGGGGTTGGGGGCTACGGCTACACCTTC.